This is a list of T cell receptor beta chains from one sample in a study of T-cell reconstitution after alpha-beta-depleted transplantation in children. TCRdb reprocessed the PCR reads with MiXCR, giving one entry per CDR3 protein. In the table there are approximately 590,000 distinct CDR3 sequences, roughly a tenth of which are singletons. Sequencing used PBMCs from the stem cell graft donor, obtained from the stem cell graft. The origin of the receptors is a human donor who donated a stem cell graft to a child with acute myeloid leukemia. Each CDR3 is given with its conserved first and last residue. Fields, in order: D gene, clone size, V gene, J gene, CDR3 protein, CDR3 DNA. A D gene is named only where the DNA matches it firmly. Rows may omit the clone size; those that give it use once, few, many or a size class.

D gene: .
clone size: few
V gene: TRBV14
J gene: TRBJ1-2
CDR3 protein: CASSQDLQAAYGYTF
CDR3 DNA: TGTGCCAGCAGCCAAGATCTCCAGGCAGCCTATGGCTACACCTTC

D gene: TRBD2
clone size: many
V gene: TRBV12-3/TRBV12-4
J gene: TRBJ2-5
CDR3 protein: CASSGALAGKETQYF
CDR3 DNA: TGTGCCAGCAGTGGAGCACTAGCGGGGAAAGAGACCCAGTACTTC

D gene: .
clone size: .
V gene: TRBV29-1
J gene: TRBJ1-2
CDR3 protein: CSVELNYGYTF
CDR3 DNA: TGCAGCGTTGAACTTAACTATGGCTACACCTTC

D gene: TRBD1
clone size: few
V gene: TRBV6-2/TRBV6-3
J gene: TRBJ2-3
CDR3 protein: CASSYPAGQGVYTDTQYF
CDR3 DNA: TGTGCCAGCAGTTACCCAGCGGGACAGGGGGTTTACACAGATACGCAGTATTTT

D gene: .
clone size: .
V gene: TRBV7-2
J gene: TRBJ1-1
CDR3 protein: CASSVADLNTEAFF
CDR3 DNA: TGTGCCAGCAGCGTGGCGGACTTGAACACTGAAGCTTTCTTT

D gene: TRBD1
clone size: many
V gene: TRBV29-1
J gene: TRBJ2-7
CDR3 protein: CSVEAGTGNEQYF
CDR3 DNA: TGCAGCGTTGAAGCCGGGACAGGGAACGAGCAGTACTTC

D gene: .
clone size: many
V gene: TRBV11-2
J gene: TRBJ1-1
CDR3 protein: CASSYSKVEAFF
CDR3 DNA: TGTGCCAGCAGCTACTCAAAGGTAGAAGCTTTCTTT

D gene: TRBD2
clone size: many
V gene: TRBV10-3
J gene: TRBJ2-7
CDR3 protein: CAISDNSGRPGVRPYEQYF
CDR3 DNA: TGTGCCATCAGTGACAATAGCGGGAGGCCCGGGGTCCGTCCCTACGAGCAGTACTTC

D gene: TRBD1
clone size: few
V gene: TRBV4-2
J gene: TRBJ2-7
CDR3 protein: CASSHEPGQSYEQYF
CDR3 DNA: TGTGCCAGCAGCCATGAACCGGGACAGTCCTACGAGCAGTACTTC

D gene: .
clone size: few
V gene: TRBV28
J gene: TRBJ1-1
CDR3 protein: CASKVPGNTEAFF
CDR3 DNA: TGTGCCAGCAAGGTACCGGGGAACACTGAAGCTTTCTTT

D gene: TRBD1
clone size: many
V gene: TRBV7-9
J gene: TRBJ2-2
CDR3 protein: CASSSGQGNGELFF
CDR3 DNA: TGTGCCAGCAGCTCGGGACAGGGAAACGGGGAGCTGTTTTTT

D gene: .
clone size: .
V gene: TRBV29-1
J gene: TRBJ2-1
CDR3 protein: CSVETGWQYNEQFF
CDR3 DNA: TGCAGCGTTGAAACGGGCTGGCAATACAATGAGCAGTTCTTC

D gene: TRBD1
clone size: few
V gene: TRBV20-1
J gene: TRBJ2-7
CDR3 protein: CSAQGAVGLYEQYF
CDR3 DNA: TGCAGTGCTCAGGGGGCGGTCGGGCTCTACGAGCAGTACTTC

D gene: TRBD2
clone size: .
V gene: TRBV27
J gene: TRBJ2-1
CDR3 protein: CASGGLAGGSNEQFF
CDR3 DNA: TGTGCCAGCGGGGGCCTAGCGGGAGGGAGCAATGAGCAGTTCTTC

D gene: .
clone size: many
V gene: TRBV4-3
J gene: TRBJ2-3
CDR3 protein: CASSQDGGSTDTQYF
CDR3 DNA: TGTGCCAGCAGCCAAGATGGTGGGAGCACAGATACGCAGTATTTT

D gene: .
clone size: few
V gene: TRBV3-1
J gene: TRBJ2-1
CDR3 protein: CASSPGGIHEQFF
CDR3 DNA: TGTGCCAGCAGCCCCGGGGGCATCCATGAGCAGTTCTTC

D gene: .
clone size: .
V gene: TRBV4-2
J gene: TRBJ1-5
CDR3 protein: CASSQAKDQPQHF
CDR3 DNA: TGTGCCAGCAGCCAAGCCAAAGATCAGCCCCAGCATTTT

D gene: .
clone size: few
V gene: TRBV20-1
J gene: TRBJ2-2
CDR3 protein: CSSQSGHSGELFF
CDR3 DNA: TGCAGTTCTCAATCGGGACATTCCGGGGAGCTGTTTTTT

D gene: .
clone size: few
V gene: TRBV7-9
J gene: TRBJ2-7
CDR3 protein: CASSLVGTGPNYEQYF
CDR3 DNA: TGTGCCAGCAGCTTAGTAGGAACAGGCCCTAACTACGAGCAGTACTTC

D gene: .
clone size: many
V gene: TRBV20-1
J gene: TRBJ1-5
CDR3 protein: CSASRGVDQPQHF
CDR3 DNA: TGCAGTGCTAGCAGGGGTGTAGATCAGCCCCAGCATTTT

D gene: TRBD2
clone size: many
V gene: TRBV29-1
J gene: TRBJ2-3
CDR3 protein: CSVSGGSTDTQYF
CDR3 DNA: TGCAGCGTTAGCGGGGGAAGCACAGATACGCAGTATTTT

D gene: .
clone size: few
V gene: TRBV12-3/TRBV12-4
J gene: TRBJ1-3
CDR3 protein: CASSLGQHSGNTIYF
CDR3 DNA: TGTGCCAGCAGTTTAGGACAGCACTCTGGAAACACCATATATTTT

D gene: .
clone size: few
V gene: TRBV5-6
J gene: TRBJ2-2
CDR3 protein: CASSLAVGGANTGELFF
CDR3 DNA: TGTGCCAGCAGCTTGGCCGTTGGCGGCGCGAACACCGGGGAGCTGTTTTTT

D gene: .
clone size: many
V gene: TRBV28
J gene: TRBJ2-1
CDR3 protein: CASSLARGPSYNEQFF
CDR3 DNA: TGTGCCAGCAGTTTGGCGAGAGGGCCCTCGTACAATGAGCAGTTCTTC

D gene: .
clone size: few
V gene: TRBV7-9
J gene: TRBJ1-1
CDR3 protein: CASSTPGESNTEAFF
CDR3 DNA: TGTGCCAGCAGCACTCCTGGCGAAAGTAACACTGAAGCTTTCTTT

D gene: .
clone size: .
V gene: TRBV5-1
J gene: TRBJ2-7
CDR3 protein: CASFPTPRTVPYEQYF
CDR3 DNA: TGCGCCAGCTTCCCGACTCCGCGGACCGTTCCCTACGAGCAGTACTTC

D gene: TRBD2
clone size: .
V gene: TRBV28
J gene: TRBJ2-7
CDR3 protein: CASSFFSLRTSGESSYEQYF
CDR3 DNA: TGTGCCAGCAGTTTTTTTAGCTTGAGGACTAGCGGGGAAAGCTCCTACGAGCAGTACTTC

D gene: TRBD2
clone size: many
V gene: TRBV4-3
J gene: TRBJ2-2
CDR3 protein: CASSQDQAGVHTGELFF
CDR3 DNA: TGCGCCAGCAGCCAAGATCAAGCGGGAGTGCACACCGGGGAGCTGTTTTTT

D gene: TRBD2
clone size: .
V gene: TRBV10-3
J gene: TRBJ2-7
CDR3 protein: CAISDLRLAGDYEQYF
CDR3 DNA: TGTGCCATCAGTGATTTGCGACTAGCGGGAGACTACGAGCAGTACTTC

D gene: .
clone size: .
V gene: TRBV28
J gene: TRBJ2-7
CDR3 protein: CASSSLDRSLEQYF
CDR3 DNA: TGTGCCAGCAGTTCCCTGGACCGCTCCTTAGAGCAGTACTTC

D gene: .
clone size: few
V gene: TRBV20-1
J gene: TRBJ2-5
CDR3 protein: CSASDRGLLETQYF
CDR3 DNA: TGCAGTGCTAGTGATAGGGGTCTCCTAGAGACCCAGTACTTC

D gene: .
clone size: many
V gene: TRBV11-3
J gene: TRBJ2-2
CDR3 protein: CASSRRGAGELFF
CDR3 DNA: TGTGCCAGCAGCCGTAGGGGAGCCGGGGAGCTGTTTTTT

D gene: .
clone size: few
V gene: TRBV28
J gene: TRBJ1-5
CDR3 protein: CASRVQGGNQPQHF
CDR3 DNA: TGTGCCAGCAGGGTGCAGGGAGGCAATCAGCCCCAGCATTTT

D gene: TRBD2
clone size: .
V gene: TRBV6-5
J gene: TRBJ2-3
CDR3 protein: CASSLAGSTLGSDTQYF
CDR3 DNA: TGTGCCAGCAGCTTAGCGGGATCTACTTTAGGGTCAGATACGCAGTATTTT

D gene: .
clone size: .
V gene: TRBV4-3
J gene: TRBJ2-2
CDR3 protein: CASRLGQGNTGELFF
CDR3 DNA: TGCGCCAGCAGGCTCGGGCAGGGGAACACCGGGGAGCTGTTTTTT

D gene: .
clone size: many
V gene: TRBV6-1
J gene: TRBJ2-7
CDR3 protein: CASSRSDKGSYEQYF
CDR3 DNA: TGTGCCAGCAGTCGTTCTGACAAGGGCTCCTACGAGCAGTACTTC

D gene: TRBD2
clone size: .
V gene: TRBV20-1
J gene: TRBJ2-7
CDR3 protein: CSAGEGRAEQYF
CDR3 DNA: TGCAGTGCTGGGGAGGGTAGGGCCGAGCAGTACTTC

D gene: TRBD2
clone size: .
V gene: TRBV5-1
J gene: TRBJ2-1
CDR3 protein: CASTSIAGMNNEQFF
CDR3 DNA: TGCGCCAGCACCTCGATAGCGGGGATGAACAATGAGCAGTTCTTC

D gene: TRBD1
clone size: many
V gene: TRBV6-4
J gene: TRBJ1-1
CDR3 protein: CASRVQGGNTEAFF
CDR3 DNA: TGTGCCAGCAGGGTTCAGGGGGGAAACACTGAAGCTTTCTTT

D gene: .
clone size: few
V gene: TRBV2
J gene: TRBJ2-7
CDR3 protein: CASRGPRREQYF
CDR3 DNA: TGTGCCAGCAGGGGCCCGCGAAGAGAGCAGTACTTC

D gene: .
clone size: few
V gene: TRBV7-3
J gene: TRBJ2-1
CDR3 protein: CASSLAGADYNEQFF
CDR3 DNA: TGTGCCAGCAGCCTAGCCGGCGCCGACTACAATGAGCAGTTCTTC

D gene: .
clone size: many
V gene: TRBV7-2
J gene: TRBJ2-2
CDR3 protein: CASSPSAKNTGELFF
CDR3 DNA: TGTGCCAGCAGCCCGAGCGCGAAGAACACCGGGGAGCTGTTTTTT

D gene: TRBD1
clone size: .
V gene: TRBV29-1
J gene: TRBJ2-3
CDR3 protein: CSVESAGTGLSTDTQYF
CDR3 DNA: TGCAGCGTTGAATCGGCCGGGACAGGGCTCAGCACAGATACGCAGTATTTT

D gene: TRBD2
clone size: many
V gene: TRBV28
J gene: TRBJ2-7
CDR3 protein: CASSLYGRALWEQYF
CDR3 DNA: TGTGCCAGCAGTTTATACGGGAGGGCCCTCTGGGAGCAGTACTTC

D gene: .
clone size: few
V gene: TRBV27
J gene: TRBJ1-5
CDR3 protein: CASSLAGVVGRRSQPQHF
CDR3 DNA: TGTGCCAGCAGTTTAGCCGGAGTGGTAGGGAGGCGCAGTCAGCCCCAGCATTTT

D gene: .
clone size: .
V gene: TRBV6-1
J gene: TRBJ2-2
CDR3 protein: CASSHGGQRNTGELFF
CDR3 DNA: TGTGCCAGCAGCCACGGGGGACAGAGGAACACCGGGGAGCTGTTTTTT

D gene: .
clone size: .
V gene: TRBV6-4
J gene: TRBJ2-1
CDR3 protein: CASSDYRGKGAGKKDEQFF
CDR3 DNA: TGTGCCAGCAGTGACTACAGGGGTAAGGGAGCGGGAAAGAAGGATGAGCAGTTCTTC

D gene: .
clone size: many
V gene: TRBV9
J gene: TRBJ2-1
CDR3 protein: CASSPTGIEWIGNEQFF
CDR3 DNA: TGTGCCAGCAGCCCCACAGGGATTGAATGGATAGGCAATGAGCAGTTCTTC

D gene: .
clone size: few
V gene: TRBV6-5
J gene: TRBJ2-5
CDR3 protein: CASSYSGRNQETQYF
CDR3 DNA: TGTGCCAGCAGTTACTCGGGGCGGAACCAAGAGACCCAGTACTTC

D gene: TRBD2
clone size: .
V gene: TRBV29-1
J gene: TRBJ2-1
CDR3 protein: CSVEDPGLAGAREQFF
CDR3 DNA: TGCAGCGTTGAAGACCCAGGACTAGCGGGAGCACGGGAGCAGTTCTTC

D gene: .
clone size: .
V gene: TRBV20-1
J gene: TRBJ2-3
CDR3 protein: CSGLDSTDTQYF
CDR3 DNA: TGCAGTGGGTTGGACAGCACAGATACGCAGTATTTT

D gene: .
clone size: .
V gene: TRBV7-2
J gene: TRBJ2-1
CDR3 protein: CASSLEDNSYNEQFF
CDR3 DNA: TGTGCCAGCAGCTTAGAGGACAACTCCTACAATGAGCAGTTCTTC

D gene: TRBD2
clone size: many
V gene: TRBV20-1
J gene: TRBJ2-7
CDR3 protein: CSARDVTSGRISREQYF
CDR3 DNA: TGCAGTGCTAGAGATGTAACTAGCGGGAGAATTTCGCGCGAGCAGTACTTC

D gene: .
clone size: few
V gene: TRBV9
J gene: TRBJ2-5
CDR3 protein: CASSVRGVGQETQYF
CDR3 DNA: TGTGCCAGCAGCGTGCGCGGGGTAGGGCAAGAGACCCAGTACTTC

D gene: .
clone size: many
V gene: TRBV12-3/TRBV12-4
J gene: TRBJ2-2
CDR3 protein: CASSFEGPNTGELFF
CDR3 DNA: TGTGCCAGCAGTTTTGAGGGCCCGAACACCGGGGAGCTGTTTTTT

D gene: .
clone size: many
V gene: TRBV20-1
J gene: TRBJ1-5
CDR3 protein: CSARTRGYSNQPQHF
CDR3 DNA: TGCAGTGCTAGAACGCGTGGTTATAGCAATCAGCCCCAGCATTTT

D gene: TRBD1
clone size: many
V gene: TRBV7-6
J gene: TRBJ2-1
CDR3 protein: CASSLPGQGAYNEQFF
CDR3 DNA: TGTGCCAGCAGCTTACCCGGACAGGGGGCCTACAATGAGCAGTTCTTC